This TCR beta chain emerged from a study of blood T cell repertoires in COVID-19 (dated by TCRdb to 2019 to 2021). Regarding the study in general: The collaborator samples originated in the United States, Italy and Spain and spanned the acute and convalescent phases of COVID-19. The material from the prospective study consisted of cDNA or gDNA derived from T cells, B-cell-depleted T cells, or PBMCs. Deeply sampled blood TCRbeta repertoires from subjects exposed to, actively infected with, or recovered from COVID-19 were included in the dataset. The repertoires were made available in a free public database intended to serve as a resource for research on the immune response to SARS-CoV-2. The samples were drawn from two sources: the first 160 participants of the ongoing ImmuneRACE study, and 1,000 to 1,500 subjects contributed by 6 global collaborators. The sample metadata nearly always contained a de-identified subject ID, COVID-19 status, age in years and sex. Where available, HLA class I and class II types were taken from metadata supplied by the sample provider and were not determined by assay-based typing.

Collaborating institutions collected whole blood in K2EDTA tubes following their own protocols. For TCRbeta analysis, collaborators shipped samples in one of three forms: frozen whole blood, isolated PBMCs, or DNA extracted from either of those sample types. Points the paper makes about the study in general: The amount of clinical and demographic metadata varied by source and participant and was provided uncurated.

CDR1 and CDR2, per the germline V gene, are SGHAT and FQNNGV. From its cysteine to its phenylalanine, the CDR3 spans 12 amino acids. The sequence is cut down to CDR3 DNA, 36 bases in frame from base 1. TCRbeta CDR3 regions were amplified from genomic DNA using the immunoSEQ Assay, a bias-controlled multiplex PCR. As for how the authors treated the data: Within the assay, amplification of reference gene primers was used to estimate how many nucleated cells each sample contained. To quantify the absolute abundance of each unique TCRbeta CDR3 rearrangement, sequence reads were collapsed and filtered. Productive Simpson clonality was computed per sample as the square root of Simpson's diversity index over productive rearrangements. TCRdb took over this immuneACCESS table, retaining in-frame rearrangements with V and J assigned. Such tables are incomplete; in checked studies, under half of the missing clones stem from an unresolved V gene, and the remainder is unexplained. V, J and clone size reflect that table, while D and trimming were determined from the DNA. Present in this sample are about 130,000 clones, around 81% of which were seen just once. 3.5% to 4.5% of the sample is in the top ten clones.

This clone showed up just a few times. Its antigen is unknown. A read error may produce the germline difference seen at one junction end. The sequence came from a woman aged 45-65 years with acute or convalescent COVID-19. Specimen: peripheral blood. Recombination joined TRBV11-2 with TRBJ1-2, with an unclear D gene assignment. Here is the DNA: TGCCCAAGACCAAGACACAACTATGGCTACACCTTC. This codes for CPRPRHNYGYTF.